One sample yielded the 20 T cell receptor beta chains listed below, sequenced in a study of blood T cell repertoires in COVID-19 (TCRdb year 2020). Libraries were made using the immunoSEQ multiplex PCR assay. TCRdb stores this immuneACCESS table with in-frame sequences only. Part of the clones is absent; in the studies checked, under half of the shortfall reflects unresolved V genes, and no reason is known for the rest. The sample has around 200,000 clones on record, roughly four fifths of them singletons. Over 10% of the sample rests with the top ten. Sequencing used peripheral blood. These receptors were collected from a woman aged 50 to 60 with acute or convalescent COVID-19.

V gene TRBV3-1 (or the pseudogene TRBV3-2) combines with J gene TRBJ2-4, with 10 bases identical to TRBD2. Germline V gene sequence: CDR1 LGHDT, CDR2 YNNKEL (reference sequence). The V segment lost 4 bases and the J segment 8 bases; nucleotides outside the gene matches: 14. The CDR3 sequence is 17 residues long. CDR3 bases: TGTGCCAGCAGCCCTTACAGCGGGGGGGCTAAAGGTGACATTCAGTACTTC. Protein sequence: CASSPYSGGAKGDIQYF.

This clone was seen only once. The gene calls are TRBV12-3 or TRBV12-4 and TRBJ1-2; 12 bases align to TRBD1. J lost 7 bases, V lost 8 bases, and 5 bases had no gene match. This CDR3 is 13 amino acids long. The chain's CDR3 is CASGGQGAFGYTF. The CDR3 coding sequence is TGTGCCAGCGGGGGACAGGGGGCTTTTGGCTACACCTTC.

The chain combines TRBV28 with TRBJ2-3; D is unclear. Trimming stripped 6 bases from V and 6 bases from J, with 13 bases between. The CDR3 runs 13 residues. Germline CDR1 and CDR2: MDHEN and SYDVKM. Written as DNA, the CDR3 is TGTGCCAGCAGGCTACCCGTGTTGGATACGCAGTATTTT. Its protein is CASRLPVLDTQYF.

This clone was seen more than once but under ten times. Written as DNA, the CDR3 is TGTGCCACCGAAGCGGGAGAACACGAGCAGTACTTC. It yields the protein CATEAGEHEQYF. The chain links TRBV28 to TRBJ2-7, with 8 bases matching TRBD2. After removal of 10 bases from V and 5 bases from J, the junction contained 7 bases not matched to a gene. CDR1 and CDR2 (germline): MDHEN, SYDVKM. The CDR3 length is 12 residues.

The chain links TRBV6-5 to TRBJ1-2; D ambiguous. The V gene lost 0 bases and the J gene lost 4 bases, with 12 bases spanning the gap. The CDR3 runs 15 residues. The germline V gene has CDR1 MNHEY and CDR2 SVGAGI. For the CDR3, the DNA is TGTGCCAGCAGTTACTCGGTAGGGAGTCTCTATGGCTACACCTTC. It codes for CASSYSVGSLYGYTF.

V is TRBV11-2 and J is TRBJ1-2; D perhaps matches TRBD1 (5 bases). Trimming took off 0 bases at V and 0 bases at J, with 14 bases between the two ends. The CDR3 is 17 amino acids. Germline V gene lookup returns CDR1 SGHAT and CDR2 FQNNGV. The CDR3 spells CASSLDQRVRANYGYTF. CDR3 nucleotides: TGTGCCAGCAGCTTAGATCAACGAGTCAGGGCTAACTATGGCTACACCTTC.

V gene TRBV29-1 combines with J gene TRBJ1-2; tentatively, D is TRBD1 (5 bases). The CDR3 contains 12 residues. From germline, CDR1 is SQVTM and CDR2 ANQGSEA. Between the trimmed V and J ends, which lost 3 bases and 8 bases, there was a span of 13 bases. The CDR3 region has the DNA TGCAGCGTTGACGGGAGTAAGGGGGGCTACACCTTC. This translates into CSVDGSKGGYTF.

This CDR3 is CASSSGQGVETQYF. CDR3 DNA sequence: TGTGCCAGCAGCTCAGGACAGGGGGTAGAGACCCAGTACTTC. The chain uses TRBV7-9 and TRBJ2-5, with TRBD1 identical over 10 bases. Trimming took 4 bases from V and 4 from J; bases not matched to a gene: 3. The CDR3 is 14 amino acids. The germline V gene encodes CDR1 SEHNR and CDR2 FQNEAQ (reference sequence). The variable domain in full, with the rest retrieved from reference TRBV7-9 and TRBJ2-5, is DTGVSQNPRHKITKRGQNVTFRCDPISEHNRLYWYRQTLGQGPEFLTYFQNEAQLEKSRLLSDRFSAERPKGSFSTLEIQRTEQGDSAMYLCASSSGQGVETQYFGPGTRLLVL.

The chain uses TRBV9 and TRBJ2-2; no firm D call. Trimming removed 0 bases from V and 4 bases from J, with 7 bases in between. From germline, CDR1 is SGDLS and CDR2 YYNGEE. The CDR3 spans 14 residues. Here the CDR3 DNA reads TGTGCCAGCAGCGTAGTGTCTTCCACCGGGGAGCTGTTTTTT. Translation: CASSVVSSTGELFF. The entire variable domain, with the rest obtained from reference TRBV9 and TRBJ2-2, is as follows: DSGVTQTPKHLITATGQRVTLRCSPRSGDLSVYWYQQSLDQGLQFLIQYYNGEERAKGNILERFSAQQFPDLHSELNLSSLELGDSALYFCASSVVSSTGELFFGEGSRLTVL.

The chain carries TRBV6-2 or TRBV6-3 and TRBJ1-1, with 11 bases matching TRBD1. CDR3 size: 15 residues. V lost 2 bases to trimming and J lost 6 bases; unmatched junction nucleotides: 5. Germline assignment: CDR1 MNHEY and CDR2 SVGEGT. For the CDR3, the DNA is TGTGCCAGCAGTTACACGGACAGGGGGCTTGCTGAAGCTTTCTTT. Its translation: CASSYTDRGLAEAFF.

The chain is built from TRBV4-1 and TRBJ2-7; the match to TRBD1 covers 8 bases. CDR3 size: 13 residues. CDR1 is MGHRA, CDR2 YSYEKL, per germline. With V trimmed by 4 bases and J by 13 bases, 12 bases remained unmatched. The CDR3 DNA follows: TGCGCCAGCAGCCTCACCGGACAGGGTGATTCTTACTTC. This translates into CASSLTGQGDSYF.

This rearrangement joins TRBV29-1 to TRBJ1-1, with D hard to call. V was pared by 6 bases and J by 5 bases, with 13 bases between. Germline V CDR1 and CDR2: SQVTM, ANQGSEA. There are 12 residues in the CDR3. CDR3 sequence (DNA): TGCAGCGTCGTGACGGGATGGACTGAAGCTTTCTTT. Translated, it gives CSVVTGWTEAFF.

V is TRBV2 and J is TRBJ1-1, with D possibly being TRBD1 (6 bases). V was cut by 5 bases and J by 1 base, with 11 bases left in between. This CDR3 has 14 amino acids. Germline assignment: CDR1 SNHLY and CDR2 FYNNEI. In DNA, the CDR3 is TGTGCCAGCAGTCCTAGGGGGAGGAACACTGAAGCTTTCTTT. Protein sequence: CASSPRGRNTEAFF.

CDR3 region: CASSLGRTGPPAFF. The DNA for the CDR3 is TGTGCCAGCAGCTTGGGACGAACAGGGCCGCCGGCTTTCTTT. V is TRBV7-2 and J is TRBJ1-1; a weak D match, TRBD1 (6 bases). V dropped 3 bases and J dropped 11 bases, with 19 bases sitting between them. The length of the CDR3 is 14 residues. The V gene's germline CDR1 is SGHTA and CDR2 FQGNSA.

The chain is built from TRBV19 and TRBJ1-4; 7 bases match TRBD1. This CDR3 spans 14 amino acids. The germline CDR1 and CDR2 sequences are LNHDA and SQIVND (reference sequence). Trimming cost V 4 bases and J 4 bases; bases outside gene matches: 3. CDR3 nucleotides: TGTGCCAGTAGTAAGGGACAGTTTAATGAAAAACTGTTTTTT. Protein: CASSKGQFNEKLFF.

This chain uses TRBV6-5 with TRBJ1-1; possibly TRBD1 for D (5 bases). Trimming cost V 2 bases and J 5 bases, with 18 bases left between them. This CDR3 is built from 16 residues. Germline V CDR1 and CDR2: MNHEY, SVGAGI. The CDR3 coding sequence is TGTGCCAGCAGTTACGCCGGTCGAGGGACTTGGACTGAAGCTTTCTTT. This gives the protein CASSYAGRGTWTEAFF.

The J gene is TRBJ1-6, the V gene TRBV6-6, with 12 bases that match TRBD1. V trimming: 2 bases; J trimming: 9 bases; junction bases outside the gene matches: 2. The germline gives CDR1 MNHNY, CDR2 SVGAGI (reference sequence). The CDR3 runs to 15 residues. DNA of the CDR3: TGTGCCAGCAGTTACGGGGGACAGGGGGCTTCACCCCTCCACTTT. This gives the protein CASSYGGQGASPLHF.

CDR3 sequence reads: CASRWTSGNNEQFF. CDR3 nucleotides: TGTGCCAGTAGATGGACTAGCGGTAACAATGAGCAGTTCTTC. The chain links TRBV19 to TRBJ2-1; TRBD2 matches at 10 bases. V trimming: 6 bases; J trimming: 5 bases; junction bases outside the gene matches: 4. The CDR3 has 14 residues. Germline CDR1 LNHDA, CDR2 SQIVND (reference sequence).

The CDR3 reads CASSRTGPAYGYTF. The CDR3 bases are TGTGCCAGCAGCCGGACAGGGCCGGCATATGGCTACACCTTC. The chain links TRBV6-5 to TRBJ1-2, with 8 bases fitting TRBD1. The CDR3 extends over 14 amino acids. J was trimmed by 5 bases and V by 6 bases; bases with no gene match: 8. Per the germline V gene, CDR1 is MNHEY and CDR2 is SVGAGI.

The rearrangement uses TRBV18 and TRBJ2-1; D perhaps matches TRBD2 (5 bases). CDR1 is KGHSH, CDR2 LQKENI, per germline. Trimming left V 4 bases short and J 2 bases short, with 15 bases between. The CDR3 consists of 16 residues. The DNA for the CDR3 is TGTGCCAGCTCACTTACTAGGGCGGAGACCTACAATGAGCAGTTCTTC. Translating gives CASSLTRAETYNEQFF. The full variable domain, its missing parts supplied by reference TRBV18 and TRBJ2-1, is NAGVMQNPRHLVRRRGQEARLRCSPMKGHSHVYWYRQLPEEGLKFMVYLQKENIIDESGMPKERFSAEFPKEGPSILRIQQVVRGDSAAYFCASSLTRAETYNEQFFGPGTRLTVL.